The 7 T cell receptor beta chains in this list originate from one sample, sequenced in a study of vaccination and CD4 T cells after COVID-19. Treatment here: roughly 11-day PBMC culture with coronavirus spike peptide pools or control peptides (ViraFEST assay). The Oncomine TCR Beta short-read assay sequenced DNA from cultured CD4+ T cells. Using its own MiXCR run on the PCR reads, TCRdb lists one record per CDR3 protein. The sample lists about 14,000 distinct CDR3 sequences, more than 25% seen once, with about 24% in the top ten. Antigens for these TCRs are unknown. The sample comprised cultured CD4+ T cells from blood. Receptor source: a human donor with COVID-19.

This clonotype was seen more than once but under ten times. The chain links TRBV6-5 to TRBJ1-2, with D possibly TRBD1 on 6 matching bases. Trimming shortened V by 0 bases and J by 0 bases, and 8 bases separated the two germline ends. The germline V gene has CDR1 MNHEY and CDR2 SVGAGI. The length of the CDR3 is 15 residues. The CDR3 DNA sequence: TGTGCCAGCAGTTACTCAGGACAGCCTAACTATGGCTACACCTTC. Amino acid sequence: CASSYSGQPNYGYTF.

This clonotype was seen a few times. The gene calls are TRBV5-6 and TRBJ1-2; TRBD1 aligns across 7 bases. This CDR3 has 13 amino acids. The J segment lost 4 bases and the V segment lost 4 bases, leaving 4 bases of the junction unmatched. Germline CDR1 and CDR2: SGHDT and YYEEEE. The DNA of the CDR3 is TGTGCCAGCAGCGAGGGACAGTTCTATGGCTACACCTTC. Its protein is CASSEGQFYGYTF.

The V call is TRBV4-1, the J call TRBJ1-4, with D possibly being TRBD1 (5 bases). Germline V gene sequence: CDR1 MGHRA, CDR2 YSYEKL. V was clipped by 0 bases and J by 2 bases, with 13 bases between them. The CDR3 consists of 17 residues. The CDR3 DNA sequence: TGCGCCAGCAGCCAAGAGGGGGGGATAAAGACTAATGAAAAACTGTTTTTT. As protein: CASSQEGGIKTNEKLFF.

This clonotype was found once. The conserved final phenylalanine or tryptophan is absent from the CDR3, which likely points to a read error. The chain has TRBV7-3 and TRBJ2-3; 11 bases are shared with TRBD2. The V and J ends lost 2 bases and 7 bases, in that order; junction bases with no gene match: 11. The length of the CDR3 is 17 residues. Per the germline V gene, CDR1 is SGHTA and CDR2 is FQGTGA. The CDR3 spells CASSLSGLAGGPNTQYL. The CDR3 bases are TGTGCCAGCAGCTTATCCGGGTTAGCGGGGGGGCCGAATACGCAGTATCTT.

This clonotype was found a few times. V is TRBV6-5 and J is TRBJ2-7; D possibly matches TRBD1 or TRBD2 (5 bases each). Germline loops: CDR1 MNHEY, CDR2 SVGAGI. Trimming left V 0 bases short and J 2 bases short, with 11 bases between. The CDR3 spans 15 residues. The CDR3: CASSYSKGSTYEQYF. The CDR3 nucleotides are TGTGCCAGCAGTTACTCGAAGGGGAGCACCTACGAGCAGTACTTC.

This clonotype has only a few counts. The chain couples TRBV7-2 to TRBJ1-3; tentative D call: TRBD1 (5 bases). The V gene lost 4 bases and the J gene lost 3 bases, with 13 bases spanning the gap. This CDR3 has 15 amino acids. CDR1 and CDR2 (germline): SGHTA, FQGNSA. CDR3 protein: CASSSSAGVGNTIYF. The CDR3 bases are TGTGCCAGCAGCTCGTCGGCGGGGGTTGGAAACACCATATATTTT.

A note on this clonotype: This clone may be a read error of a much larger clone one base away. This chain joins TRBV19 and TRBJ1-1, with TRBD1 matching 8 bases. Germline CDR1 and CDR2: LNHDA and SQIVND (reference sequence). The CDR3 is 14 residues long. CDR3 amino acids: CTSSIPRGQSEAFF. The CDR3 nucleotides read TGTACCAGTAGTATTCCCAGGGGGCAAAGTGAAGCTTTCTTT.